These 27 T cell receptor beta chains originate from one sample sequenced in a study of response to subunit inactivated influenza vaccine. TCRdb ran MiXCR on the RT-PCR reads and lists one entry per CDR3 protein. This sample has almost 250,000 distinct CDR3 sequences, with approximately 12% found just once. Source: non-naive T cells sorted from PBMCs, taken less than 15 days before vaccination. Receptor source: a man aged 50 or older who received an inactivated influenza vaccine.

This clonotype has a count of ten or more. V usage is TRBV4-1 and J usage is TRBJ2-3; no clear D. Germline V CDR1 and CDR2: MGHRA, YSYEKL. V shed 1 base and J shed 4 bases, with 0 bases lying between them. The CDR3 runs 11 residues. The CDR3 sequence is CASSQADTQYF. DNA of the CDR3: TGCGCCAGCAGCCAAGCAGATACGCAGTATTTT.

J is TRBJ2-4 and V is TRBV25-1; 8 bases agree with TRBD2. There are 14 residues in the CDR3. The germline V gene encodes CDR1 MGHDK and CDR2 SYGVNS. The junction had 3 bases not matched to a gene; V was cut back by 4 bases and J by 4 bases. The CDR3 bases are TGTGCCAGCAGTGGAATAGCGGGAAAAAACATTCAGTACTTC. Translating it yields CASSGIAGKNIQYF.

This clonotype occurred many times. This chain uses TRBV12-3 or TRBV12-4 with TRBJ1-1; 9 bases fit TRBD1. Germline trimming cut 5 bases from V and 1 base from J; bases unmatched to any gene: 14. The CDR3 has 18 residues. CDR3: CASSRQRWDREENTEAFF. CDR3 nucleotide sequence: TGTGCCAGCAGTCGCCAGAGGTGGGACAGGGAGGAGAACACTGAAGCTTTCTTT.

In this sample, this clonotype turned up a few times. The chain joins TRBV28 to TRBJ2-1; D is undetermined. Trimming left V 2 bases short and J 3 bases short, with 5 bases between. CDR1 and CDR2 (germline): MDHEN, SYDVKM. This CDR3 has 13 amino acids. CDR3 residues: CASSLGRYNEQFF. The CDR3 DNA reads TGTGCCAGCAGTTTAGGGCGCTACAATGAGCAGTTCTTC. Full variable domain (rest looked up from reference TRBV28 and TRBJ2-1): DVKVTQSSRYLVKRTGEKVFLECVQDMDHENMFWYRQDPGLGLRLIYFSYDVKMKEKGDIPEGYSVSREKKERFSLILESASTNQTSMYLCASSLGRYNEQFFGPGTRLTVL.

This clonotype has only a few counts. The rearrangement joins TRBV15 to TRBJ2-1, with D perhaps TRBD2 (5 bases). V dropped 0 bases and J dropped 4 bases, with 10 bases sitting between them. The CDR3 sequence is 15 residues long. Germline assignment: CDR1 LNHNV and CDR2 YYDKDF (reference sequence). The CDR3 protein is CATSRDPGGYNEQFF. CDR3 sequence (DNA): TGTGCCACCAGCAGAGATCCGGGCGGGTACAATGAGCAGTTCTTC. The full variable domain, rest sourced from reference TRBV15 and TRBJ2-1, is DAMVIQNPRYQVTQFGKPVTLSCSQTLNHNVMYWYQQKSSQAPKLLFHYYDKDFNNEADTPDNFQSRRPNTSFCFLDIRSPGLGDTAMYLCATSRDPGGYNEQFFGPGTRLTVL.

This clonotype was counted a few times. The chain uses TRBV27 and TRBJ2-3, with D perhaps matching TRBD2 (6 bases). The CDR3 is made up of 18 amino acids. The V and J ends lost 4 bases and 3 bases respectively, with 23 bases between them. The germline gives CDR1 MNHEY, CDR2 SMNVEV (reference sequence). Written as DNA, the CDR3 is TGTGCCAGCAGTTATCGGGGACTCACCATGGGTTATACAGATACGCAGTATTTT. Protein sequence: CASSYRGLTMGYTDTQYF.

The V call is TRBV28, the J call TRBJ2-1, with a weak D call TRBD1 (6 bases). Germline V gene sequence: CDR1 MDHEN, CDR2 SYDVKM. The CDR3 sequence is 14 residues long. The V end was cut by 5 bases, the J end by 6 bases, with 14 bases between. The CDR3 loop is CASSPRGLGNEQFF. CDR3 coding DNA: TGTGCCAGCAGTCCCAGGGGATTGGGCAATGAGCAGTTCTTC.

The chain recombines TRBV18 with TRBJ2-1; D is unresolved. This CDR3 has 13 residues. CDR1 and CDR2 (germline): KGHSH, LQKENI. The ends were cut back, 2 bases at V and 8 bases at J, with 10 bases in the middle. The CDR3 sequence is CASSPSHVDEQFF. The CDR3 nucleotides read TGTGCCAGCTCACCATCACATGTGGATGAGCAGTTCTTC.

A word on this clonotype: An end of the junction does not agree with germline; a read error may underlie this. This rearrangement joins TRBV12-3 or TRBV12-4 to TRBJ2-7; TRBD1 or TRBD2 may be the D gene (5 bases each). The length of the CDR3 is 14 residues. CDR3 loop: CASSPGTWNSEHYF. The DNA of the CDR3 is TGTGCCAGCAGTCCCGGGACGTGGAACTCCGAGCACTACTTC.

This clonotype was observed at least ten times. CDR3 DNA sequence: TGTGCCAGCAGTTTATCGTTCGTGGGAGTTGGGGGGGACCACACAGATACGCAGTATTTT. Protein product: CASSLSFVGVGGDHTDTQYF. The rearrangement links TRBV12-3 or TRBV12-4 to TRBJ2-3; 7 nucleotides line up with TRBD2. The V and J ends lost 2 bases and 2 bases, in that order; junction bases with no gene match: 19. The CDR3 extends over 20 amino acids.

In its sample, this clonotype was seen a few times. The chain recombines TRBV7-2 with TRBJ2-1; D possibly corresponds to TRBD1 (5 bases). With 5 bases removed from V and 0 bases from J, the gap between germline ends came to 17 bases. The CDR3 covers 17 residues. The germline gives CDR1 SGHTA, CDR2 FQGNSA. The CDR3 reads CASSPGFSGLSYNEQFF. In nucleotides, the CDR3 is TGTGCCAGCAGCCCAGGGTTTAGTGGCCTCTCCTACAATGAGCAGTTCTTC.

This clonotype was observed a few times. The genes are TRBV7-2 and TRBJ2-2; 10 bases match TRBD2. Germline lookup yields CDR1 SGHTA and CDR2 FQGNSA. Losses at the gene ends were 2 bases for V and 1 base for J; bases not matched to a gene: 4. The CDR3 runs 17 residues. The CDR3 loop reads CASSLQGLAENTGELFF. The CDR3 DNA reads TGTGCCAGCAGCTTACAAGGACTAGCGGAGAACACCGGGGAGCTGTTTTTT.

This clonotype was seen a few times. The CDR3 reads CASTTGGGGTQYF. CDR3 DNA: TGTGCCAGCACCACAGGAGGCGGGGGGACCCAGTACTTC. The chain couples TRBV6-2 or TRBV6-3 to TRBJ2-5; 7 nucleotides agree with TRBD2. Looked up from germline, CDR1 is MNHEY and CDR2 is SVGEGT. V lost 7 bases, J lost 7 bases, and 9 bases stayed unmatched. The CDR3 length is 13 residues.

This clonotype was detected only a few times. The chain uses TRBV3-1 and TRBJ2-1; D gene ambiguous. Germline CDR1 reads LGHDT; CDR2 reads YNNKEL (reference sequence). This CDR3 region has 12 residues. Trimming pared 4 bases from V and 9 bases from J, leaving 10 bases between. Here the CDR3 DNA reads TGTGCCAGCAGCCGGTTTGGAAGTGAGCAGTTCTTC. As protein: CASSRFGSEQFF.

The chain links TRBV7-3 to TRBJ2-1, with D possibly matching TRBD1 (5 bases). Per the germline V gene, CDR1 is SGHTA and CDR2 is FQGTGA. V shed 5 bases and J shed 8 bases, with 10 bases lying between them. The CDR3 runs 12 residues. The CDR3 is CASSQLGDEQFF. The DNA of the CDR3 is TGTGCCAGCAGCCAATTAGGGGATGAGCAGTTCTTC.

This clonotype was detected only a few times. The chain joins TRBV6-5 to TRBJ1-6, with a possible D match to TRBD1 (5 bases). This CDR3 is 14 amino acids long. The V end lost 5 bases, the J end lost 9 bases, and 14 bases lay between the germline ends. Per germline, CDR1 MNHEY and CDR2 SVGAGI. The CDR3: CASSLDRAGSPLHF. In nucleotides, the CDR3 is TGTGCCAGCAGTCTCGACAGAGCGGGTTCACCCCTCCACTTT.

This clonotype has just a few counts. This chain uses TRBV12-3 or TRBV12-4 with TRBJ2-7, with D uncertain. V was trimmed by 6 bases and J by 5 bases, leaving 14 bases between them. The CDR3 covers 13 residues. The CDR3 DNA sequence: TGTGCCAGCAGCTTCTGGCGTCCCGACGAGCAGTACTTC. As protein: CASSFWRPDEQYF.

This clonotype was recorded a few times. The chain recombines TRBV7-8 with TRBJ1-1, with 7 positions matching TRBD1. Germline CDR1 and CDR2: SGHVS and FQNEAQ. Losses at the gene ends were 1 base for V and 6 bases for J; bases not matched to a gene: 5. The CDR3 sequence is 14 residues long. CDR3 region: CASSLGGRGSEAFF. The CDR3 bases are TGTGCCAGCAGCTTAGGTGGCAGGGGGTCTGAAGCTTTCTTT.

The sample holds a few counts of this clonotype. The genes are TRBV29-1 and TRBJ1-1; D perhaps matches TRBD1 (6 bases). The CDR3 runs 12 residues. Trimming shortened V by 3 bases and J by 3 bases, and 8 bases separated the two germline ends. Per germline, CDR1 SQVTM and CDR2 ANQGSEA. CDR3 bases: TGCAGCGTTGACCAGGGGTACACTGAAGCTTTCTTT. This codes for CSVDQGYTEAFF.

This clonotype was seen more than once but under ten times. The chain couples TRBV2 to TRBJ2-5; TRBD2 matches 9 bases. The ends lost 3 bases at V and 2 bases at J; junction bases unmatched: 10. The CDR3 has 17 amino acids. The germline V gene has CDR1 SNHLY and CDR2 FYNNEI. This chain's CDR3 is CASSDLPTAGGQETQYF. CDR3 sequence (DNA): TGTGCCAGCAGTGACCTCCCGACAGCGGGGGGACAAGAGACCCAGTACTTC.

This clonotype was counted only a few times. The chain has TRBV30 and TRBJ2-2, with 7 bases identical to TRBD1. CDR3 size: 18 residues. The germline CDR1 and CDR2 sequences are GTSNPN and SVGIG (reference sequence). V lost 2 bases, J lost 1 base, and 13 bases stayed unmatched. The CDR3 DNA reads as TGTGCCTGGAGTCCCTTTGGGGTGAGGGGGCGGAACACCGGGGAGCTGTTTTTT. This sequence encodes CAWSPFGVRGRNTGELFF.

This clonotype was seen ten or more times. V usage is TRBV20-1 and J usage is TRBJ2-5, with 11 bases fitting TRBD2. V lost 6 bases to trimming and J lost 6 bases; unmatched junction nucleotides: 6. The length of the CDR3 is 13 residues. Germline V gene lookup returns CDR1 DFQATT and CDR2 SNEGSKA (reference sequence). The CDR3 region is CSAASGGRQTQYF. CDR3 nucleotide sequence: TGCAGTGCAGCTAGCGGGGGGCGTCAGACCCAGTACTTC.

This clonotype was observed many times. The chain combines TRBV5-1 with TRBJ2-3; D is possibly TRBD1 (6 bases). This CDR3 region has 14 residues. CDR1 is SGHRS, CDR2 YFSETQ, per germline. The ends were cut back, 3 bases at V and 3 bases at J, with 11 bases in the middle. CDR3 in DNA: TGCGCCAGCAGCTACGATCAGGGGACAGATACGCAGTATTTT. Translating gives CASSYDQGTDTQYF. Full variable domain (rest looked up from reference TRBV5-1 and TRBJ2-3): KAGVTQTPRYLIKTRGQQVTLSCSPISGHRSVSWYQQTPGQGLQFLFEYFSETQRNKGNFPGRFSGRQFSNSRSEMNVSTLELGDSALYLCASSYDQGTDTQYFGPGTRLTVL.

This clonotype came up a few times. The CDR3 sequence: CASSYDRGANEKLFF. The CDR3 DNA reads TGCGCCAGCAGCTATGACAGGGGAGCTAATGAAAAACTGTTTTTT. The chain is built from TRBV5-1 and TRBJ1-4; 8 bases are a match to TRBD1. The CDR3 consists of 15 residues. With 3 bases clipped from V and 3 bases from J, the junction kept 4 bases outside the gene matches. The germline V gene has CDR1 SGHRS and CDR2 YFSETQ.

This clonotype came up a few times. The rearrangement links TRBV6-1 to TRBJ1-2, with TRBD1 matching 9 bases. V lost 6 bases, J lost 5 bases, and 4 bases stayed unmatched. The germline CDR1 and CDR2 sequences are MNHNS and SASEGT. The CDR3 consists of 13 residues. The CDR3 sequence is CASRDRGPYGYTF. The CDR3 DNA reads TGTGCCAGCAGGGACAGGGGCCCTTATGGCTACACCTTC.

This clonotype has a handful of counts. The V gene is TRBV18, the J gene TRBJ2-5; either TRBD1 or TRBD2 may fit D (6 bases each). V was pared by 3 bases and J by 5 bases, with 13 bases between. This CDR3 has 14 amino acids. Per the germline V gene, CDR1 is KGHSH and CDR2 is LQKENI. CDR3 nucleotide sequence: TGTGCCAGCTCACCCGGGGGCCGGGAGGAGACCCAGTACTTC. Residues: CASSPGGREETQYF.

This rearrangement joins TRBV7-2 to TRBJ1-2, with D hard to call. The CDR3 consists of 14 residues. Germline V gene lookup returns CDR1 SGHTA and CDR2 FQGNSA. Deletions cut 5 bases from V and 2 bases from J, with 12 bases between. CDR3 region: CASSRGRENYGYTF. The CDR3 DNA sequence: TGTGCCAGCAGCCGCGGACGGGAGAACTATGGCTACACCTTC.